A selection of T cell receptor beta chains follows, all from one sample in a study of blood T cell repertoires in COVID-19. Produced via immunoSEQ multiplex PCR; TCRdb's table is partial and in-frame only. The sample holds roughly 71,000 clones, less than 85% seen once. Material for sequencing was peripheral blood. The receptors were sampled from an elderly woman with acute or convalescent COVID-19. The CDR3 runs from the conserved cysteine through the conserved F or W. D genes are given only for firm matches. Clone size is given for some rows only: seen once, a few or many times, or a class if the clone is expanded.

size,J,V,D,CDR3,DNA
.,TRBJ2-7,TRBV5-1,.,CASTLGGGNEQYF,TGCGCCAGCACCCTGGGTGGGGGGAACGAGCAGTACTTC
.,TRBJ2-7,TRBV30,.,CAWSPQPFDEQYF,TGTGCCTGGAGTCCACAGCCTTTCGACGAGCAGTACTTC
few,TRBJ1-2,TRBV29-1,TRBD1,CSVDGQGASGYTF,TGCAGCGTGGACGGACAGGGGGCCAGCGGCTACACCTTC
.,TRBJ2-1,TRBV6-1,.,CASSEGGPNNEQFF,TGTGCCAGCAGTGAAGGGGGGCCGAACAATGAGCAGTTCTTC
.,TRBJ2-1,TRBV6-5,.,CASTQGNEQFF,TGTGCCAGCACACAGGGTAATGAGCAGTTCTTC
.,TRBJ2-1,TRBV7-9,TRBD1,CASSLVGGGNEQFF,TGTGCCAGCAGCTTAGTAGGGGGCGGGAATGAGCAGTTCTTC
.,TRBJ1-6,TRBV6-6,.,CASSPVAPGPLHF,TGTGCCAGCAGCCCAGTGGCCCCAGGACCCCTCCACTTT
.,TRBJ2-1,TRBV12-5,TRBD2,CASGLVRLAVYNEQFF,TGTGCTAGTGGTTTGGTTAGGCTAGCGGTTTACAATGAGCAGTTCTTC
.,TRBJ1-1,TRBV6-5,.,CASTEGALHTEAFF,TGTGCCAGCACCGAGGGCGCTCTTCACACTGAAGCTTTCTTT
.,TRBJ1-1,TRBV3-1/TRBV3-2,TRBD1,CASSYRGPNTEAFF,TGTGCCAGCAGCTACAGGGGTCCTAACACTGAAGCTTTCTTT
.,TRBJ2-1,TRBV7-2,TRBD2,CASSSTSGQYNEQFF,TGTGCCAGCAGCTCTACTAGCGGACAATACAATGAGCAGTTCTTC
.,TRBJ1-1,TRBV3-1/TRBV3-2,.,CASSHWLTGRNTEAFF,TGTGCCAGCAGCCATTGGTTAACAGGGAGAAACACTGAAGCTTTCTTT
.,TRBJ2-7,TRBV6-5,.,CATRDSTREQYF,TGTGCCACCCGGGACTCCACGCGGGAGCAGTACTTC
.,TRBJ2-3,TRBV10-3,.,CAISDGGLGTDTQYF,TGTGCCATCAGTGACGGCGGCCTGGGCACAGATACGCAGTATTTT
once,TRBJ2-3,TRBV5-1,TRBD2,CASSNGLAGGGTDTQYF,TGCGCCAGCAGCAACGGACTAGCGGGGGGCGGTACAGATACGCAGTATTTT
.,TRBJ1-2,TRBV2,.,CASSESGNNYGYTF,TGTGCCAGCAGTGAGTCAGGGAACAACTATGGCTACACCTTC
few,TRBJ1-1,TRBV12-3/TRBV12-4,.,CALGALGTEAFF,TGTGCACTGGGGGCGCTGGGCACTGAAGCTTTCTTT
.,TRBJ2-1,TRBV27,.,CASSSYRSSYNEQFF,TGTGCCAGCAGCTCGTACCGCAGCTCCTACAATGAGCAGTTCTTC
once,TRBJ2-1,TRBV7-3,TRBD2,CASSLAGGTYNEQFF,TGTGCCAGCAGCCTAGCGGGCGGAACCTACAATGAGCAGTTCTTC
.,TRBJ2-3,TRBV5-8,TRBD2,CASSPTTGTSRYTDTQYF,TGTGCCAGCAGCCCAACTACAGGGACTAGCAGATACACAGATACGCAGTATTTT
.,TRBJ2-3,TRBV7-3,.,CASSRVPSDIGDTQYF,TGTGCCAGCAGCCGCGTCCCTAGCGATATAGGAGATACGCAGTATTTT